The sequence of this T cell receptor beta chain was determined in a study of T cell repertoires in cytomegalovirus infection. This clonotype came up many times. Germline V gives CDR1 DFQATT, CDR2 SNEGSKA (reference sequence). V was cut by 0 bases and J by 6 bases, with 12 bases left in between. CDR3 length: 13 amino acids. TCRdb re-called the reads with MiXCR, one entry per CDR3 protein. Of around 320,000 distinct CDR3 sequences in the sample, around a tenth were seen once. The specimen was PBMCs. The clonotype was recovered from a human donor in good health (CMV status not recorded). Some clones in this sample may be carry-over from other donors' samples. The chain carries TRBV20-1 and TRBJ2-7, with unresolved D. The CDR3 DNA reads as TGCAGTGCTAGAGATTGGTTTCGTGGCGAGCAGTACTTC. Translating gives CSARDWFRGEQYF.